This TCR beta chain is from a study of cytomegalovirus exposure and HLA in healthy donors. PCR was performed using 60 Vbeta and 13 Jbeta primers. Libraries were prepared by immunoSEQ multiplex PCR; TCRdb keeps only in-frame clonotypes and omits some of them. This table has some 110,000 clones, about 80% appearing once. V was shortened by 0 bases and J by 5 bases, with 7 bases between the two germline ends. CDR3 length: 13 residues. Germline V gene sequence: CDR1 ENHRY, CDR2 SYGVKD. The chain employs TRBV10-3 and TRBJ1-2; D unresolved. The specimen sequenced was PBMCs. The clonotype was recovered from a woman aged 18-29 years in good health and CMV-seropositive. The CDR3 region has the DNA TGTGCCATCAGTGAGTCGTATAGTTATGGCTACACCTTC. This codes for CAISESYSYGYTF.